This TCR beta chain was recovered during a study of T cells expressing NK-cell markers. The study, taken as a whole, reports: There were a handful of donors in whom these clonotypes also led the CD3+CD56-NKG2C+ fraction.

Of note for this clonotype: No antigen is known for it.

With the 5' RACE reads reprocessed, TCRdb shows one record per CDR3 protein and no DNA. This specimen shows 200,000 to 300,000 distinct CDR3 sequences; the ten leading clones hold 4% to 5%. The CDR3 extends over 15 amino acids. The germline CDR1 and CDR2 sequences are SEHNR and FQNEAQ (reference sequence). Sequencing was done on a sample of blood T cells: a sorted CD56 or NKG2C T cell subset, CD4+ or CD8+ T cells, or bulk PBMC T cells (not recorded which). The sequence came from a woman aged 18 to 75 in good health. This rearrangement joins TRBV7-9 to TRBJ2-7. The CDR3 sequence: CASSLLASESYEQYF. The variable domain in full, with the rest retrieved from reference TRBV7-9 and TRBJ2-7, is DTGVSQNPRHKITKRGQNVTFRCDPISEHNRLYWYRQTLGQGPEFLTYFQNEAQLEKSRLLSDRFSAERPKGSFSTLEIQRTEQGDSAMYLCASSLLASESYEQYFGPGTRLTVT.